Listed below are T cell receptor beta chains from one sample, sequenced in a study of T cell responses to AZD1222 COVID-19 vaccine. Here immunoSEQ multiplex PCR was the method, and the copy in TCRdb shows in-frame clones only, minus some. The sample consists of about 100,000 clones, about 86% of them appearing once. The sequences come from peripheral blood, collected on day 0 of AZD1222 vaccination. These receptors all stem from an adult in good health. Each CDR3 is given with its conserved first and last residue. A D gene is named only where the DNA matches it firmly. Expanded clones are given a class, and other clones once, few, many or no size at all.

j_gene: TRBJ1-1; len: 14; d_gene: .; v_gene: TRBV4-2; abundance: few; CDR3nt: TGTGCCAGCAGCCAATACCGGGGCAACACTGAAGCTTTCTTT; CDR3aa: CASSQYRGNTEAFF
j_gene: TRBJ1-1; len: 13; d_gene: .; v_gene: TRBV10-3; abundance: .; CDR3nt: TGTGCCATCAGTGACCAACAGGACACTGAAGCTTTCTTT; CDR3aa: CAISDQQDTEAFF
j_gene: TRBJ1-2; len: 16; d_gene: TRBD1; v_gene: TRBV9; abundance: .; CDR3nt: TGTGCCAGCAGCGTAGGGTCGGGACAGGGGGCCTATGGCTACACCTTC; CDR3aa: CASSVGSGQGAYGYTF
j_gene: TRBJ2-7; len: 17; d_gene: .; v_gene: TRBV28; abundance: .; CDR3nt: TGTGCCAGCAGCCGCCCGAGTCAGGGGTATAGTTCTGACGAGCAGTACTTC; CDR3aa: CASSRPSQGYSSDEQYF
j_gene: TRBJ2-1; len: 15; d_gene: TRBD2; v_gene: TRBV7-8; abundance: .; CDR3nt: TGTGCCAGCAGCTTAGACCGCGGGGGATACAATGAGCAGTTCTTC; CDR3aa: CASSLDRGGYNEQFF
j_gene: TRBJ1-1; len: 13; d_gene: .; v_gene: TRBV30; abundance: once; CDR3nt: TGTGCCTGGAGTGTAATGAGAGGAACTGAAGCTTTCTTT; CDR3aa: CAWSVMRGTEAFF
j_gene: TRBJ2-5; len: 16; d_gene: .; v_gene: TRBV7-2; abundance: once; CDR3nt: TGTGCCAGCAGCTCGCAAGGGGGGGTGGGTAGTGAGACCCAGTACTTC; CDR3aa: CASSSQGGVGSETQYF
j_gene: TRBJ2-7; len: 14; d_gene: .; v_gene: TRBV19; abundance: .; CDR3nt: TGTGCCACCAGATGGACTGCCGGTGAATACGAGCAGTACTTC; CDR3aa: CATRWTAGEYEQYF
j_gene: TRBJ1-1; len: 16; d_gene: .; v_gene: TRBV19; abundance: .; CDR3nt: TGTGCCAGTAGAAGGACGTCGGGCGGGGGTAACACTGAAGCTTTCTTT; CDR3aa: CASRRTSGGGNTEAFF
j_gene: TRBJ1-6; len: 12; d_gene: .; v_gene: TRBV28; abundance: .; CDR3nt: TGTGCCAGCACGCTCCCCGCGGCTCCCCTCCACTTT; CDR3aa: CASTLPAAPLHF
j_gene: TRBJ2-3; len: 12; d_gene: .; v_gene: TRBV5-4; abundance: .; CDR3nt: TGTGCCAGCAGCGATTTGGCAGATACGCAGTATTTT; CDR3aa: CASSDLADTQYF
j_gene: TRBJ2-7; len: 13; d_gene: TRBD1; v_gene: TRBV6-5; abundance: .; CDR3nt: TGTGCCAGCGGGACAGGGACCTCCTACGAGCAGTACTTC; CDR3aa: CASGTGTSYEQYF
j_gene: TRBJ1-2; len: 15; d_gene: .; v_gene: TRBV5-1; abundance: .; CDR3nt: TGCGCCAGCAGCCCAGTGGGGACCGAGAACTATGGCTACACCTTC; CDR3aa: CASSPVGTENYGYTF
j_gene: TRBJ2-2; len: 15; d_gene: TRBD1; v_gene: TRBV3-1/TRBV3-2; abundance: .; CDR3nt: TGTGCCAGCAGCCAGGGACAGGGTAACACCGGGGAGCTGTTTTTT; CDR3aa: CASSQGQGNTGELFF
j_gene: TRBJ1-1; len: 14; d_gene: TRBD1; v_gene: TRBV28; abundance: .; CDR3nt: TGTGCCAGCAGTGAAAGACAGGGGTTCGCTGAAGCTTTCTTT; CDR3aa: CASSERQGFAEAFF
j_gene: TRBJ2-3; len: 13; d_gene: TRBD1; v_gene: TRBV12-5; abundance: .; CDR3nt: TGTGCTAGTGGTTCAAGGGACAGGGAGGTACAGTATTTT; CDR3aa: CASGSRDREVQYF
j_gene: TRBJ2-3; len: 15; d_gene: TRBD2; v_gene: TRBV10-2; abundance: .; CDR3nt: TGCGCCAGCAGTGAGGCGGGGGTTGGCACAGATACGCAGTATTTT; CDR3aa: CASSEAGVGTDTQYF
j_gene: TRBJ1-2; len: 14; d_gene: TRBD1; v_gene: TRBV10-3; abundance: .; CDR3nt: TGTGCCATCAGACCCGGACAGGGGGAGGGTGGCTACACCTTC; CDR3aa: CAIRPGQGEGGYTF
j_gene: TRBJ2-1; len: 15; d_gene: .; v_gene: TRBV5-1; abundance: .; CDR3nt: TGCGCCAGCAGACTTACTAGCTCGGAGGTGAATGAGCAGTTCTTC; CDR3aa: CASRLTSSEVNEQFF
j_gene: TRBJ1-5; len: 15; d_gene: .; v_gene: TRBV19; abundance: .; CDR3nt: TGTGCCAGTAGTATGCGGAGGGACGAGAATCAGCCCCAGCATTTT; CDR3aa: CASSMRRDENQPQHF
j_gene: TRBJ1-1; len: 15; d_gene: .; v_gene: TRBV3-1/TRBV3-2; abundance: .; CDR3nt: TGTGCCAGCAGCCAAGGAAAACGAGGGGACACTGAAGCTTTCTTT; CDR3aa: CASSQGKRGDTEAFF
j_gene: TRBJ2-1; len: 13; d_gene: TRBD2; v_gene: TRBV28; abundance: .; CDR3nt: TGTGCCCTTAGCGGGGGGTTTACAGAGGAGCAGTTCTTC; CDR3aa: CALSGGFTEEQFF
j_gene: TRBJ1-6; len: 17; d_gene: .; v_gene: TRBV5-1; abundance: .; CDR3nt: TGCGCCAGCAGTTTTCGCTTGTTGCCGGAGGGTAATTCACCCCTCCACTTT; CDR3aa: CASSFRLLPEGNSPLHF
j_gene: TRBJ2-7; len: 15; d_gene: .; v_gene: TRBV21-1; abundance: .; CDR3nt: TGTGCCAGCAGCTCCATTGGTAGCGGCTCCTACGAGCAGTACTTC; CDR3aa: CASSSIGSGSYEQYF
j_gene: TRBJ1-2; len: 13; d_gene: .; v_gene: TRBV27; abundance: .; CDR3nt: TGTGCCAGCCGCGGGGGGGGAAATCTTGGCTACACCTTC; CDR3aa: CASRGGGNLGYTF
j_gene: TRBJ1-1; len: 12; d_gene: .; v_gene: TRBV28; abundance: .; CDR3nt: TGTGCCAGCAGTTTAACGGCATCTGAAGCTTTCTTT; CDR3aa: CASSLTASEAFF
j_gene: TRBJ1-5; len: 13; d_gene: .; v_gene: TRBV7-2; abundance: few; CDR3nt: TGTGCCAGCAGCCCTGATAGCAATCAGCCCCAGCATTTT; CDR3aa: CASSPDSNQPQHF
j_gene: TRBJ2-2; len: 15; d_gene: TRBD2; v_gene: TRBV6-2/TRBV6-3; abundance: .; CDR3nt: TGTGCCAGCAGTTCACTAGCGGGATCCACCGGGGAGCTGTTTTTT; CDR3aa: CASSSLAGSTGELFF
j_gene: TRBJ2-5; len: 16; d_gene: .; v_gene: TRBV3-1/TRBV3-2; abundance: .; CDR3nt: TGTGCCAGCAGCCAAAACCAAGCGGGTGCCCAAGAGACCCAGTACTTC; CDR3aa: CASSQNQAGAQETQYF
j_gene: TRBJ2-2; len: 15; d_gene: .; v_gene: TRBV4-1; abundance: .; CDR3nt: TGCGCCAGCAGCCAATCCCCTCTGGGGGCCGGGGAGCTGTTTTTT; CDR3aa: CASSQSPLGAGELFF
j_gene: TRBJ2-7; len: 16; d_gene: TRBD2; v_gene: TRBV13; abundance: .; CDR3nt: TGTGCCAGCGGGACCTCTAGCGGGGGGGCGTCCTACGAGCAGTACTTC; CDR3aa: CASGTSSGGASYEQYF
j_gene: TRBJ1-1; len: 13; d_gene: TRBD1; v_gene: TRBV6-5; abundance: .; CDR3nt: TGTGCCAGCTACAGGGGTCCGGACACTGAAGCTTTCTTT; CDR3aa: CASYRGPDTEAFF
j_gene: TRBJ2-5; len: 12; d_gene: .; v_gene: TRBV29-1; abundance: .; CDR3nt: TGCAGCGTGGGATGGGGCCAAGAGACCCAGTACTTC; CDR3aa: CSVGWGQETQYF
j_gene: TRBJ1-5; len: 16; d_gene: TRBD1; v_gene: TRBV15; abundance: .; CDR3nt: TGTGCCACCAGCAGGACACGGGACAGTAACAATCAGCCCCAGCATTTT; CDR3aa: CATSRTRDSNNQPQHF
j_gene: TRBJ2-3; len: 14; d_gene: .; v_gene: TRBV5-1; abundance: .; CDR3nt: TGCGCCAGCAGCTTGGAGGGCGGGGCAGATACGCAGTATTTT; CDR3aa: CASSLEGGADTQYF
j_gene: TRBJ1-1; len: 13; d_gene: TRBD1; v_gene: TRBV19; abundance: .; CDR3nt: TGTGCCAGTACCCCACAGGGGGACACTGAAGCTTTCTTT; CDR3aa: CASTPQGDTEAFF
j_gene: TRBJ1-3; len: 15; d_gene: .; v_gene: TRBV19; abundance: .; CDR3nt: TGTGCCAGTAGTATGGAGTGGAGCTCTGGAAACACCATATATTTT; CDR3aa: CASSMEWSSGNTIYF
j_gene: TRBJ1-4; len: 14; d_gene: .; v_gene: TRBV6-5; abundance: .; CDR3nt: TGTGCCAGCAGTATTCAGGTTTCAAATGAAAAACTGTTTTTT; CDR3aa: CASSIQVSNEKLFF
j_gene: TRBJ1-4; len: 12; d_gene: .; v_gene: TRBV28; abundance: .; CDR3nt: TGTGCCAGCAGAACCCACGGCGAAAAACTGTTTTTT; CDR3aa: CASRTHGEKLFF
j_gene: TRBJ2-1; len: 15; d_gene: TRBD2; v_gene: TRBV28; abundance: .; CDR3nt: TGTGCCACCCACCTCGGGGGGGGTATGTCCAATGAGCAGTTCTTC; CDR3aa: CATHLGGGMSNEQFF
j_gene: TRBJ2-5; len: 14; d_gene: .; v_gene: TRBV23-1; abundance: .; CDR3nt: TGCGCCAGCAGTCAAGGGGACAAACAAGAGACCCAGTACTTC; CDR3aa: CASSQGDKQETQYF
j_gene: TRBJ1-2; len: 12; d_gene: .; v_gene: TRBV10-3; abundance: .; CDR3nt: TGTGCCATCAGTGACAGGGATAATGGCTACACCTTC; CDR3aa: CAISDRDNGYTF
j_gene: TRBJ1-5; len: 14; d_gene: .; v_gene: TRBV2; abundance: few; CDR3nt: TGTGCCAGCACCTCGTGGGATAGCAATCAGCCCCAGCATTTT; CDR3aa: CASTSWDSNQPQHF
j_gene: TRBJ2-7; len: 13; d_gene: .; v_gene: TRBV19; abundance: few; CDR3nt: TGTGCCAGTAGTATCCGGGACCGCTACGAGCAGTACTTC; CDR3aa: CASSIRDRYEQYF
j_gene: TRBJ1-1; len: 13; d_gene: .; v_gene: TRBV4-1; abundance: .; CDR3nt: TGCGCCAGCAGCCAAGAAACGGCGACTGAAGCTTTCTTT; CDR3aa: CASSQETATEAFF
j_gene: TRBJ1-1; len: 14; d_gene: .; v_gene: TRBV28; abundance: .; CDR3nt: TGTGCCGGTAGAGGGGGGGCAGGGAACACTGAAGCTTTCTTT; CDR3aa: CAGRGGAGNTEAFF
j_gene: TRBJ2-3; len: 14; d_gene: TRBD1; v_gene: TRBV5-4; abundance: .; CDR3nt: TGTGCCAGCAGCTTGGGAGGGGGCGCAGATACGCAGTATTTT; CDR3aa: CASSLGGGADTQYF
j_gene: TRBJ1-2; len: 16; d_gene: TRBD1; v_gene: TRBV2; abundance: few; CDR3nt: TGTGCCAGCACCCAAATAGGGACAGGGTTAAGCCATGGCTACACCTTC; CDR3aa: CASTQIGTGLSHGYTF
j_gene: TRBJ2-2; len: 15; d_gene: .; v_gene: TRBV4-2; abundance: .; CDR3nt: TGTGCCAGCAGCCAAGGGGCCGGGAACACCGGGGAGCTGTTTTTT; CDR3aa: CASSQGAGNTGELFF
j_gene: TRBJ1-6; len: 14; d_gene: TRBD1; v_gene: TRBV2; abundance: .; CDR3nt: TGTGCCAGCACTTTGGGACAGGAGAGTTCACCCCTCCACTTT; CDR3aa: CASTLGQESSPLHF
j_gene: TRBJ1-2; len: 16; d_gene: TRBD1; v_gene: TRBV4-1; abundance: .; CDR3nt: TGCGCCAGCAGCCAACTACTGACAGGGCCTGACTATGGCTACACCTTC; CDR3aa: CASSQLLTGPDYGYTF
j_gene: TRBJ1-5; len: 13; d_gene: .; v_gene: TRBV21-1; abundance: .; CDR3nt: TGTGCCAATCCCCGGGACCCAACGATGCCCCAGCATTTT; CDR3aa: CANPRDPTMPQHF
j_gene: TRBJ1-6; len: 15; d_gene: .; v_gene: TRBV19; abundance: .; CDR3nt: TGTGCCAGTAGTATAGACCCTCCGGGGGATTCACCCCTCCACTTT; CDR3aa: CASSIDPPGDSPLHF
j_gene: TRBJ2-3; len: 13; d_gene: .; v_gene: TRBV24-1; abundance: .; CDR3nt: TGTGCCACCAGTGGACAGGCCACAGATACGCAGTATTTT; CDR3aa: CATSGQATDTQYF
j_gene: TRBJ1-2; len: 15; d_gene: .; v_gene: TRBV7-9; abundance: .; CDR3nt: TGTGCCAGCAGCTTAGCGGGCGGGGGTTACTATGGCTACACCTTC; CDR3aa: CASSLAGGGYYGYTF
j_gene: TRBJ1-6; len: 13; d_gene: .; v_gene: TRBV3-1/TRBV3-2; abundance: .; CDR3nt: TGTGCCAGCAGCCAAGGGCCAGGCTCACCCCTCCACTTT; CDR3aa: CASSQGPGSPLHF
j_gene: TRBJ2-7; len: 17; d_gene: TRBD2; v_gene: TRBV19; abundance: few; CDR3nt: TGTGCCAGTAGTACCCACGGACTAGCGGGCAGCTCCTACGAGCAGTACTTC; CDR3aa: CASSTHGLAGSSYEQYF
j_gene: TRBJ1-4; len: 17; d_gene: TRBD1; v_gene: TRBV15; abundance: .; CDR3nt: TGTGCCACCAGCAGGGACCAACAGGGGGCGAGACCTGAAAAACTGTTTTTT; CDR3aa: CATSRDQQGARPEKLFF
j_gene: TRBJ1-4; len: 15; d_gene: .; v_gene: TRBV6-5; abundance: .; CDR3nt: TGTGCCAGCAGTTACGGCGCAGGGCAAGGTGAAAAACTGTTTTTT; CDR3aa: CASSYGAGQGEKLFF